The sample holds a few counts of the clone carrying this T cell receptor (beta chain). This entry comes from a study of blood T cell repertoires in COVID-19. Repertoires were generated with immunoSEQ multiplex PCR, while TCRdb's copy carries only in-frame clones and drops some. The table shows about 250,000 clones, with 85% to 90% occurring only once. The CDR3 length is 15 residues. The V gene lost 0 bases and the J gene lost 8 bases, with 17 bases spanning the gap. Per germline, CDR1 SGHRS and CDR2 YFSETQ. The rearrangement uses TRBV5-1 and TRBJ1-2, with D possibly TRBD1 on 5 matching bases. Input material: PBMCs or T cells enriched from blood (not recorded which). The clonotype comes from a woman younger than 30 who had recovered from COVID-19. CDR3 nucleotide sequence: TGCGCCAGCAGCTTGGACGCCTCAACGGAGGGGGGCTACACCTTC. It encodes CASSLDASTEGGYTF.